This TCR beta chain appears in the sequencing data of a study of Ad26.COV2.S vaccination and SARS-CoV-2 variants. As regards this clone: The antigen is unknown.

Whole-study results and caveats: People given the vaccine had a wider spike-specific TCR breadth than placebo recipients did. An underestimation of total T cell responses may have resulted from the TCR breadth and depth analyses. Comparability of non-spike TCR breadth was observed across vaccine and placebo recipients. Substantial breadth was reportedly displayed by spike-specific CD8+ and CD4+ T cell responses after vaccination.

The method was immunoSEQ multiplex PCR; TCRdb's version includes in-frame clones alone and lacks a portion of them. Of about 350,000 clones detected, around 90% appear once; the ten largest clones hold roughly 3.9%. The sequences come from peripheral blood, collected after recovery from COVID-19. The sequence was obtained from a human donor who had recovered from COVID-19.

CDR3 sequence: CASRNAGGLGEKLFF. CDR3 DNA: TGTGCCAGCAGAAACGCAGGGGGCCTTGGTGAAAAACTGTTTTTT. The genes are TRBV25-1 and TRBJ1-4; 8 nucleotides match TRBD1. Trimming took 6 bases from V and 7 from J; bases not matched to a gene: 10. Germline lookup yields CDR1 MGHDK and CDR2 SYGVNS. This CDR3 comprises 15 residues.